This entry describes one T cell receptor (beta chain). This sample was taken from a study of blood T cell repertoires in COVID-19. Study-level information: T cells, B-cell-depleted T cells, or PBMCs provided the cDNA or gDNA that served as material.

How the authors handled the data: Amplifying reference gene primers gave estimates of nucleated cell counts. Method: immunoSEQ multiplex PCR; TCRdb's copy keeps in-frame clones and lacks some. The D gene and trimming were derived from the DNA, and the V and J assignments and clone size from that table. The repertoire has about 370,000 clones, 91% of them found once; the top ten carry about 0.83%. This CDR3 region has 15 residues. Trimming took off 2 bases at V and 2 bases at J, with 13 bases between the two ends. Germline assignment: CDR1 MNHEY and CDR2 SMNVEV (reference sequence). Sequencing was performed on PBMCs or T cells enriched from blood (not recorded which). This clonotype was sampled from a woman aged 40 to 50 who had been exposed to COVID-19. The gene calls are TRBV27 and TRBJ2-7, with D possibly TRBD1 on 6 matching bases. The CDR3 loop reads CASSLKRTVPYEQYF. CDR3 DNA: TGTGCCAGCAGTTTAAAGCGGACAGTCCCCTACGAGCAGTACTTC.